The 30 T cell receptor beta chains reported below all come from one sample, sequenced in a study of cytomegalovirus exposure and HLA in healthy donors. Use of 60 Vbeta and 13 Jbeta primers characterized the PCR. Method: immunoSEQ multiplex PCR; TCRdb's copy keeps in-frame clones and lacks some. Seen here are approximately 85,000 clones, 80% observed once, and the top ten hold roughly 32%. What was sequenced was PBMCs. The receptors originated from a man in his fifties or sixties in good health and CMV-seropositive.

The chain couples TRBV7-3 to TRBJ2-1; D unresolved. The CDR3 is made up of 14 amino acids. Germline assignment: CDR1 SGHTA and CDR2 FQGTGA. V lost 5 bases to trimming and J lost 5 bases, with 13 bases between them. The CDR3 bases are TGTGCCAGCAGCCCCAGTGGGCAGCACAATGAGCAGTTCTTC. Amino acids: CASSPSGQHNEQFF.

CDR3 amino acids: CAWSPGLAGPYEQYF. CDR3 sequence (DNA): TGTGCCTGGAGTCCGGGACTAGCGGGGCCATACGAGCAGTACTTC. The chain is built from TRBV30 and TRBJ2-7; TRBD2 aligns across 13 bases. The germline gives CDR1 GTSNPN, CDR2 SVGIG (reference sequence). The V segment lost 2 bases and the J segment 4 bases; nucleotides outside the gene matches: 5. The CDR3 has 15 amino acids.

This clone was seen once. J is TRBJ2-2 and V is TRBV2, with a possible D match to TRBD1 (5 bases). Between the trimmed V and J ends, which lost 11 bases and 6 bases, there was a span of 16 bases. Germline CDR1 is SNHLY and CDR2 is FYNNEI. This CDR3 is built from 13 residues. The CDR3, as DNA: TGTGCCGGATCGGCCCAGGGATCCGGGGAGCTGTTTTTT. It encodes CAGSAQGSGELFF.

The chain couples TRBV4-2 to TRBJ2-5; TRBD1 agrees at 8 bases. Germline trimming cut 1 base from V and 4 bases from J; bases unmatched to any gene: 5. CDR1 and CDR2 from the germline V gene are LGHNA and YNFKEQ. CDR3 length: 15 amino acids. The CDR3 loop reads CASSQAGQGGETQYF. The CDR3 nucleotides read TGTGCCAGCAGCCAAGCTGGACAGGGAGGAGAGACCCAGTACTTC.

V gene TRBV7-9 combines with J gene TRBJ2-1; perhaps TRBD2 as D (5 bases). This CDR3 has 15 residues. V was pared by 5 bases and J by 8 bases, with 19 bases between. Germline CDR1 is SEHNR and CDR2 is FQNEAQ (reference sequence). CDR3 nucleotides: TGTGCCAGCAGCCTTAAAGTGAGCGGAATGGATGAGCAGTTCTTC. Residues: CASSLKVSGMDEQFF.

The chain is built from TRBV7-6 and TRBJ1-2, with a tentative D call TRBD1 (6 bases). V lost 4 bases and J lost 8, with 23 bases in between. This CDR3 region has 16 residues. From germline, CDR1 is SGHVS and CDR2 FNYEAQ. CDR3 nucleotides: TGTGCCAGCAGCTCTCTACTAACACAGGGTGGTGAGGGCTACACCTTC. It codes for CASSSLLTQGGEGYTF.

V usage is TRBV18 and J usage is TRBJ1-1; TRBD1 matches at 11 bases. This CDR3 comprises 15 residues. The germline V gene has CDR1 KGHSH and CDR2 LQKENI. The V and J ends lost 3 bases and 6 bases, in that order; junction bases with no gene match: 6. CDR3 DNA: TGTGCCAGCTCACCTGCCGGGACAGGGGGAGCTGAAGCTTTCTTT. Translating it yields CASSPAGTGGAEAFF.

The rearrangement uses TRBV6-6 and TRBJ2-1, with TRBD2 identical over 11 bases. V lost 6 bases and J lost 3; bases outside the gene matches: 4. The CDR3 covers 15 residues. Germline values: CDR1 MNHNY, CDR2 SVGAGI (reference sequence). The CDR3 sequence is CASRASGRNYNEQFF. DNA for the CDR3: TGTGCCAGCAGGGCTAGCGGGAGGAACTACAATGAGCAGTTCTTC.

This clone was seen just once. This chain joins TRBV19 and TRBJ1-1, with D possibly being TRBD1 (6 bases). This CDR3 spans 13 amino acids. Trimming shortened V by 7 bases and J by 1 base, and 10 bases separated the two germline ends. From germline, CDR1 is LNHDA and CDR2 SQIVND (reference sequence). CDR3 loop: CASNVRGNTEAFF. The CDR3 bases are TGTGCCAGTAATGTCAGGGGGAACACTGAAGCTTTCTTT.

This clone appeared a single time. The rearrangement joins TRBV7-3 to TRBJ2-3; possible D gene TRBD2, 5 bases. Trimming removed 5 bases from V and 2 bases from J, with 11 bases in between. Germline CDR1 is SGHTA and CDR2 is FQGTGA. The CDR3 extends over 14 amino acids. CDR3 residues: CASSPSGTTDTQYF. CDR3 coding DNA: TGTGCCAGCAGCCCAAGCGGTACCACAGATACGCAGTATTTT.

The V call is TRBV4-3, the J call TRBJ1-2; 8 positions match TRBD1. The germline CDR1 and CDR2 sequences are LGHNA and YSLEER. The CDR3 totals 17 residues. With 1 base clipped from V and 0 bases from J, the junction kept 7 bases outside the gene matches. The CDR3 nucleotides are TGCGCCAGCAGCCAAGCTTCCGGGACAGGAGCTAACTATGGCTACACCTTC. Translated, it gives CASSQASGTGANYGYTF.

V gene TRBV18 combines with J gene TRBJ2-1; possibly TRBD2 for D (5 bases). The V end was cut by 6 bases, the J end by 6 bases, with 15 bases between. The germline CDR1 and CDR2 sequences are KGHSH and LQKENI. The CDR3 length is 14 residues. The CDR3 region is CASSPMDLGNEQFF. The CDR3 DNA is TGTGCCAGCTCCCCCATGGACTTGGGCAATGAGCAGTTCTTC.

As regards this clone: The junction differs from germline at one of its ends, possibly a read error. The chain combines TRBV7-9 with TRBJ2-7; 8 nucleotides match TRBD2. The CDR3 is made up of 16 amino acids. CDR1 is SEHNR, CDR2 FQNEAQ, per germline (reference sequence). In DNA, the CDR3 is TGTTCCAGCAGCTTAGGTGCAGCGGGAGCGGTTAACGAGCAGTACTTC. Residues: CSSSLGAAGAVNEQYF.

V usage is TRBV5-1 and J usage is TRBJ2-3, with 12 bases lining up with TRBD2. The CDR3 sequence is 16 residues long. The V gene's germline CDR1 is SGHRS and CDR2 YFSETQ. J was trimmed by 3 bases and V by 4 bases; bases with no gene match: 6. The CDR3 is CASSTRLAGGTDTQYF. CDR3 nucleotides: TGCGCCAGCAGCACGCGTCTAGCGGGAGGGACAGATACGCAGTATTTT.

This chain joins TRBV27 and TRBJ2-1; 10 bases agree with TRBD1. Germline CDR1 MNHEY, CDR2 SMNVEV (reference sequence). CDR3 length equals 14 residues. V was pared by 3 bases and J by 8 bases, with 4 bases of the junction left unmatched. The CDR3 nucleotides are TGTGCCAGCAGTTTGGACAGGGGGGTCTATGAGCAGTTCTTC. Its translation: CASSLDRGVYEQFF.

The chain couples TRBV5-6 to TRBJ2-3, with TRBD2 matching 14 bases. CDR1 and CDR2 (germline): SGHDT, YYEEEE. There are 17 residues in the CDR3. The V and J ends lost 6 bases and 4 bases, in that order; junction bases with no gene match: 10. CDR3: CASTTWGTSGSADTQYF. The CDR3 region has the DNA TGTGCCAGCACCACCTGGGGGACTAGCGGGAGTGCAGATACGCAGTATTTT.

The gene calls are TRBV6-4 and TRBJ2-1; TRBD2 is a possible D gene (6 bases). Trimming removed 4 bases at V and 8 bases at J, with 12 bases between. CDR1 and CDR2 (germline): MRHNA, SNTAGT. This CDR3 is 13 amino acids long. CDR3 amino acids: CASSADPGDEQFF. CDR3 in DNA: TGTGCCAGCAGTGCTGACCCGGGGGATGAGCAGTTCTTC.

CDR3 bases: TGTGCCAGCAGCTCAGGGGAAGGGGGCTATAATTCACCCCTCCACTTT. Translation: CASSSGEGGYNSPLHF. V and J are TRBV7-2 and TRBJ1-6; possibly TRBD1 for D (6 bases). Trimming took off 4 bases at V and 3 bases at J, with 13 bases between the two ends. From germline, CDR1 is SGHTA and CDR2 FQGNSA. This CDR3 has 16 amino acids.

This clone was observed once. The chain couples TRBV5-1 to TRBJ1-2, with TRBD1 matching 8 bases. Germline CDR1 reads SGHRS; CDR2 reads YFSETQ. CDR3 length: 14 residues. V shed 4 bases, J shed 2 bases, and the junction held 4 bases outside the gene matches. As DNA, the CDR3 is TGCGCCAGCAGCATGGACAGGGTAAACTATGGCTACACCTTC. As protein: CASSMDRVNYGYTF.

The chain uses TRBV2 and TRBJ2-1; TRBD1 matches 9 bases. The CDR3 sequence is 15 residues long. Germline trimming cut 11 bases from V and 7 bases from J; bases unmatched to any gene: 15. CDR1 and CDR2 from the germline V gene are SNHLY and FYNNEI. CDR3 protein: CARESGTGNENEQFF. The CDR3 DNA reads TGTGCCCGAGAATCCGGGACAGGGAACGAAAATGAGCAGTTCTTC.

The chain recombines TRBV18 with TRBJ2-1; D gene uncertain. The ends were cut back, 7 bases at V and 0 bases at J, with 13 bases in the middle. The CDR3 consists of 15 residues. In germline, CDR1 is KGHSH, CDR2 LQKENI. DNA of the CDR3: TGTGCCAGCTTCTCAGGAAAGAGCTCCTACAATGAGCAGTTCTTC. Its protein product is CASFSGKSSYNEQFF.

This chain links TRBV11-1 with TRBJ2-7, with TRBD1 identical over 9 bases. Germline trimming cut 4 bases from V and 7 bases from J; bases unmatched to any gene: 8. This CDR3 comprises 14 residues. Germline V gives CDR1 SGHAT, CDR2 FQDESV (reference sequence). The CDR3, as DNA: TGTGCCAGCAGCTACGGGACAGGGCTGGGTGAGCAGTACTTC. It translates to CASSYGTGLGEQYF.

A single count supports this clone. This chain links TRBV7-6 with TRBJ2-2; 8 bases fit TRBD1. After removal of 5 bases from V and 4 bases from J, the junction contained 12 bases not matched to a gene. This CDR3 comprises 17 residues. Germline CDR1 and CDR2: SGHVS and FNYEAQ. Here the CDR3 reads CASSPTGTGTFTGELFF. For the CDR3, the DNA is TGTGCCAGCAGCCCGACCGGGACAGGAACCTTCACCGGGGAGCTGTTTTTT.

This clone was observed once. This chain uses TRBV12-5 with TRBJ1-2, with D perhaps matching TRBD1 (6 bases). The CDR3 length is 15 residues. The germline V gene has CDR1 LGHNT and CDR2 FRNRAP. Trimming left V 2 bases short and J 0 bases short, with 10 bases between. CDR3 nucleotides: TGTGCTAGTGGTTTGCTACGACAGGCTAACTATGGCTACACCTTC. This codes for CASGLLRQANYGYTF.

V gene TRBV5-4 combines with J gene TRBJ2-1; 7 bases align to TRBD1. The trim removed 4 bases at V and 4 bases at J, leaving 8 bases unmatched. The length of the CDR3 is 15 residues. CDR1 is SGHNT, CDR2 YYREEE, per germline (reference sequence). CDR3 residues: CASSPRTGAYNEQFF. The CDR3 nucleotides are TGTGCCAGCAGCCCCCGGACAGGAGCTTACAATGAGCAGTTCTTC.

This clone was observed a few times. J is TRBJ2-7 and V is TRBV27; 9 bases map to TRBD1. CDR3 length: 13 residues. Germline-derived CDR1 and CDR2 are MNHEY and SMNVEV (reference sequence). V trimming: 6 bases; J trimming: 6 bases; junction bases outside the gene matches: 6. The chain's CDR3 is CASRGTGYSEQYF. CDR3 sequence (DNA): TGTGCCAGCAGGGGGACAGGGTATTCCGAGCAGTACTTC.

The chain combines TRBV7-9 with TRBJ1-5; D gene uncertain. Trimming took 5 bases from V and 0 from J, leaving 17 bases between them. In germline, CDR1 is SEHNR, CDR2 FQNEAQ (reference sequence). The CDR3 sequence is 17 residues long. This chain's CDR3 is CASSGDKDYYSNQPQHF. The CDR3, as DNA: TGTGCCAGCAGCGGAGATAAGGACTACTATAGCAATCAGCCCCAGCATTTT.

The chain recombines TRBV5-6 with TRBJ2-5; 8 nucleotides match TRBD2. Unmatched junction bases numbered 17, after V lost 4 bases and J lost 6 bases. CDR3 length equals 17 residues. Germline lookup yields CDR1 SGHDT and CDR2 YYEEEE. The DNA for the CDR3 is TGTGCCAGCAGCACCCTCGGGAGCGGGAGTTCGAGGCAGACCCAGTACTTC. Translating gives CASSTLGSGSSRQTQYF.

The J gene is TRBJ2-1, the V gene TRBV18; 10 bases map to TRBD2. V dropped 5 bases and J dropped 2; count of bases not matched to a gene: 3. The germline gives CDR1 KGHSH, CDR2 LQKENI. The CDR3 has 15 amino acids. This CDR3 reads CASSTLAGAYNEQFF. The CDR3 nucleotides are TGTGCCAGCTCAACTCTAGCGGGAGCCTACAATGAGCAGTTCTTC.

The rearrangement uses TRBV7-9 and TRBJ2-7; TRBD2 might be the D (6 bases). With 0 bases removed from V and 2 bases from J, the gap between germline ends came to 11 bases. Germline V CDR1 and CDR2: SEHNR, FQNEAQ (reference sequence). The CDR3 consists of 15 residues. CDR3 loop: CASSLAGRGTYEQYF. The DNA of the CDR3 is TGTGCCAGCAGCTTAGCAGGGCGGGGAACCTACGAGCAGTACTTC.